The rows below give T cell receptor beta chains drawn from one sample of a study of response to subunit inactivated influenza vaccine. TCRdb re-called the RT-PCR reads with MiXCR, one entry per CDR3 protein. The top ten clones hold approximately 7.8% of a sample with almost 250,000 distinct CDR3 sequences, 10% to 15% of them seen once. This sample comprised non-naive T cells sorted from PBMCs, obtained 14 to 15 days before vaccination. The receptor source for this set is a man over 45 who received an inactivated influenza vaccine. Each CDR3 is given without its conserved first and last residue. For some rows the clone size is stated as once, few or many, or as a class when expanded; others skip it.

V gene	clone size	J gene	CDR3 protein
TRBV11-2	-	TRBJ1-1	ASSLDRMSGEAF
TRBV28	-	TRBJ1-4	ASSLLRDRGRSNEKLF
TRBV29-1	-	TRBJ2-7	SVVFPGQVDYEQY
TRBV2	few	TRBJ1-5	ASSESNSGNQPQH
TRBV20-1	few	TRBJ2-1	SARTPQRSYNEQF
TRBV10-3	-	TRBJ2-1	AISAGTVNNEQF
TRBV7-2	-	TRBJ2-1	ASSLAGTSSYNEQF
TRBV5-1	-	TRBJ2-2	ASQGQPDTGELF
TRBV20-1	many	TRBJ2-3	SARDLVFPHTQY
TRBV7-2	-	TRBJ1-6	ASSSQGAYSPLH
TRBV6-2/TRBV6-3	-	TRBJ2-5	ASSRGQILQETQY
TRBV2	-	TRBJ1-4	ASRGYRAPNEKLF
TRBV7-2	few	TRBJ2-3	ASSLIPSGTDTQY
TRBV4-2	many	TRBJ2-6	ASSQDQQSGANVLT
TRBV6-1	-	TRBJ1-5	ASRETVSNQPQH
TRBV5-1	few	TRBJ2-1	ASSQGGGGPYNEQF
TRBV11-2	-	TRBJ1-5	ASSLGGQNQPQH
TRBV3-1	many	TRBJ2-7	ASSQGLTSYEQY
TRBV18	few	TRBJ1-1	ASSPGTATGAF
TRBV6-1	few	TRBJ2-4	ASRGTDLAKNIQY
TRBV9	few	TRBJ2-5	ASSVATGEKETQY
TRBV5-1	-	TRBJ2-1	ASRTHGGRNEQF
TRBV5-1	many	TRBJ2-6	ASSWKTGTSSGANVLT
TRBV20-1	-	TRBJ2-3	SVQGLAGEFRTQY
TRBV4-1	-	TRBJ1-1	ASSQGARPRGTEAF
TRBV12-3/TRBV12-4	many	TRBJ1-2	ASSSGRARYGYT
TRBV4-3	many	TRBJ2-2	ASSQFSANTGELF
TRBV5-6	-	TRBJ1-4	ASSLLSGTGGEKLF
TRBV5-1	-	TRBJ2-1	ASSYPGDSTGGEQF
TRBV27	few	TRBJ2-7	ASSLRTSGVYEQY
TRBV7-9	-	TRBJ2-7	ASSLRFSYEQY
TRBV29-1	many	TRBJ2-5	SVSIPETQY
TRBV5-5	-	TRBJ2-5	ASSLGQGGGKETQY
TRBV20-1	few	TRBJ1-1	SAREQARSF
TRBV7-9	-	TRBJ1-3	ASSLDTGGFGNTIY
TRBV27	few	TRBJ1-6	ASSADIDYSPLH
TRBV11-1	-	TRBJ2-7	ASSERDRVYEQY
TRBV4-2	few	TRBJ1-1	ASSQGGGRGGWDTEAF
TRBV27	few	TRBJ1-5	ASSRKVPGRYSNQPQH
TRBV27	-	TRBJ2-6	ASSTRTSSGANVLT
TRBV6-1	few	TRBJ2-1	ASSPKYYNEQF
TRBV3-1	-	TRBJ2-7	ASSPLLGGGSYEQY
TRBV12-3/TRBV12-4	-	TRBJ2-5	ASSLLGRTEETQY
TRBV27	many	TRBJ1-1	ASSLTGGSTEAF